The T cell receptor (beta chain) under discussion was sequenced for a study of cytomegalovirus exposure and HLA in healthy donors. Study-wide results and caveats: Some TCR beta chains (roughly 160 of them) were listed as cytomegalovirus-associated. The authors later found TCR association rates varying by HLA locus, with DRB1 most and HLA-C fewest.

Germline loops: CDR1 SGHKS, CDR2 YYEKEE (reference sequence). This CDR3 is 14 amino acids long. V was pared by 2 bases and J by 4 bases, with 5 bases of the junction left unmatched. The donors were healthy bone marrow donors. With respect to this clone: What it recognizes is unknown.

It was with 60 Vbeta and 13 Jbeta primers that the PCR ran. Clones were read by immunoSEQ multiplex PCR, and TCRdb kept only the in-frame ones, dropping some. The table has over 70,000 clones, around 82% seen once. The sequencing sample was made of PBMCs. The J gene is TRBJ1-1, the V gene TRBV5-5; TRBD1 matches 7 bases. This receptor was taken from a man between 18 and 35 years old in good health and CMV-seronegative. CDR3 residues: CASSFRDSPTEAFF. DNA of the CDR3: TGTGCCAGCAGCTTCCGGGACAGCCCCACTGAAGCTTTCTTT.